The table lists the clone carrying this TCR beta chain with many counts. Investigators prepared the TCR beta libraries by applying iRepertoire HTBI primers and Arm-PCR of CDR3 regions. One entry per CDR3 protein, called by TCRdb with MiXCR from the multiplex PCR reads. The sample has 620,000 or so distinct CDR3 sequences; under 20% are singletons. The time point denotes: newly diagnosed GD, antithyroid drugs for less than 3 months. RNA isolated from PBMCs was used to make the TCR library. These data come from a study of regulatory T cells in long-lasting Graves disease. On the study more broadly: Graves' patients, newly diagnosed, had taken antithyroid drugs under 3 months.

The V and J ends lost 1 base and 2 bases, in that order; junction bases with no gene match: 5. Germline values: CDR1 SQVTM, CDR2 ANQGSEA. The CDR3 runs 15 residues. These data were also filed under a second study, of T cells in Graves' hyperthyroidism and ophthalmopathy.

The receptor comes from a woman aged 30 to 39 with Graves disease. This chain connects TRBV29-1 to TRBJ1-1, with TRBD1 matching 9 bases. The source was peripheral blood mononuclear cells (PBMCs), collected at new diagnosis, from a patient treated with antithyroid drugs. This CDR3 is CSVEALQGANTEAFF. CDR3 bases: TGCAGCGTTGAAGCTCTACAGGGGGCAAACACTGAAGCTTTCTTT.